These 16 T cell receptor beta chains came from one sample sequenced in a study of T cell responses to AZD1222 COVID-19 vaccine. Only in-frame clones appear in the TCRdb table, and some are missing; sequencing was by immunoSEQ multiplex PCR. The sample consists of roughly 150,000 clones, approximately 94% of them appearing once. The specimen comprised peripheral blood, sampled 28 days after the second AZD1222 dose. These receptor sequences come from an adult who received the AZD1222 COVID-19 vaccine.

V is TRBV6-5 and J is TRBJ1-2, with TRBD1 identical over 7 bases. The junction had 9 bases not matched to a gene; V was cut back by 7 bases and J by 4 bases. The germline V gene encodes CDR1 MNHEY and CDR2 SVGAGI. The CDR3 is made up of 14 amino acids. CDR3 region: CASTLDRSGYGYTF. Here the CDR3 DNA reads TGTGCCAGCACTCTGGACAGGAGTGGCTATGGCTACACCTTC.

The J gene is TRBJ2-7, the V gene TRBV6-5; 9 bases are a match to TRBD1. V lost 7 bases and J lost 4; bases outside the gene matches: 11. CDR1 is MNHEY and CDR2 is SVGAGI in the germline V gene. This CDR3 region has 15 residues. The CDR3 DNA reads as TGTGCCAGCACCCCGATTGCGGACAGGGGATACGAGCAGTACTTC. This translates into CASTPIADRGYEQYF.

This chain links TRBV19 with TRBJ2-3; D is uncertain. Germline CDR1 reads LNHDA; CDR2 reads SQIVND (reference sequence). This CDR3 has 15 amino acids. The germline V and J ends were trimmed by 7 bases and 1 base, with 15 bases remaining between them. This CDR3 reads CASISAPGGTDTQYF. DNA for the CDR3: TGTGCCAGTATCTCGGCCCCCGGAGGCACAGATACGCAGTATTTT.

CDR3 loop: CASTRGWGEKLFF. DNA of the CDR3: TGTGCCAGCACCAGGGGGTGGGGTGAAAAACTGTTTTTT. The gene calls are TRBV12-3 or TRBV12-4 and TRBJ1-4, with 7 bases fitting TRBD1. J lost 7 bases, V lost 7 bases, and 6 bases had no gene match. The CDR3 totals 13 residues.

V and J are TRBV15 and TRBJ1-4; tentatively, D is TRBD1 (5 bases). Germline CDR1 reads LNHNV; CDR2 reads YYDKDF (reference sequence). The CDR3 contains 14 residues. V shed 3 bases and J shed 4 bases, with 9 bases lying between them. Written as DNA, the CDR3 is TGTGCCACCAGCAGTGGTGACAGTAATGAAAAACTGTTTTTT. Protein product: CATSSGDSNEKLFF.

The gene calls are TRBV6-5 and TRBJ2-2, with 11 bases identical to TRBD2. Germline V CDR1 and CDR2: MNHEY, SVGAGI. The V and J ends lost 8 bases and 7 bases, in that order; junction bases with no gene match: 9. The CDR3 covers 15 residues. The CDR3 protein is CASLSGRARGGELFF. The DNA of the CDR3 is TGTGCCAGCCTTAGCGGGAGGGCCCGGGGCGGGGAGCTGTTTTTT.

J is TRBJ1-2 and V is TRBV2; D not resolved. CDR1 SNHLY and CDR2 FYNNEI come from the germline V gene. The V gene lost 6 bases and the J gene lost 7 bases, with 18 bases spanning the gap. This CDR3 is 14 amino acids long. The CDR3, as DNA: TGTGCCAGCAGCAACCTTTTACAGAGGACTGGCTACACCTTC. Residues: CASSNLLQRTGYTF.

The J gene is TRBJ1-2, the V gene TRBV3-1 (or the pseudogene TRBV3-2); D is ambiguous. The CDR3 totals 12 residues. Germline loops: CDR1 LGHDT, CDR2 YNNKEL (reference sequence). V dropped 1 base and J dropped 5 bases, with 5 bases sitting between them. The CDR3 coding sequence is TGTGCCAGCAGCCAAGGAGTATATGGCTACACCTTC. Amino acids: CASSQGVYGYTF.

The chain links TRBV30 to TRBJ1-5, with no clear D. Germline lookup yields CDR1 GTSNPN and CDR2 SVGIG (reference sequence). The CDR3 is made up of 14 amino acids. Trimming took 2 bases from V and 3 from J, leaving 11 bases between them. CDR3 DNA: TGTGCCTGGAGTAGAGCAGGAGCCAATCAGCCCCAGCATTTT. Translated: CAWSRAGANQPQHF.

The chain has TRBV4-1 and TRBJ1-5, with 10 bases matching TRBD1. From germline, CDR1 is MGHRA and CDR2 YSYEKL. Trimming cost V 3 bases and J 1 base; bases outside gene matches: 3. The CDR3 is 16 residues long. The chain's CDR3 is CASSQPTGGSNQPQHF. The DNA of the CDR3 is TGCGCCAGCAGCCAGCCGACAGGGGGCAGCAATCAGCCCCAGCATTTT.

The rearrangement uses TRBV29-1 and TRBJ1-2, with D possibly being TRBD1 (6 bases). V shed 6 bases and J shed 0 bases, with 14 bases lying between them. CDR3 size: 14 residues. Germline V gene data show CDR1 as SQVTM and CDR2 as ANQGSEA. CDR3 sequence: CSVQRDKANYGYTF. The CDR3 coding sequence is TGCAGCGTGCAACGGGACAAAGCTAACTATGGCTACACCTTC. Full variable domain (remainder filled in from reference TRBV29-1 and TRBJ1-2): SAVISQKPSRDICQRGTSLTIQCQVDSQVTMMFWYRQQPGQSLTLIATANQGSEATYESGFVIDKFPISRPNLTFSTLTVSNMSPEDSSIYLCSVQRDKANYGYTFGSGTRLTVV.

V is TRBV12-3 or TRBV12-4 and J is TRBJ1-2; 8 bases are a match to TRBD1. CDR3 length equals 13 residues. V dropped 3 bases and J dropped 6; count of bases not matched to a gene: 3. DNA for the CDR3: TGTGCCAGCAGTTTGGGACAGGTGGATGGCTACACCTTC. The encoded protein is CASSLGQVDGYTF.

V is TRBV19 and J is TRBJ1-1; 7 positions match TRBD1. The CDR3 runs 16 residues. The ends lost 1 base at V and 0 bases at J; junction bases unmatched: 5. Germline V gives CDR1 LNHDA, CDR2 SQIVND (reference sequence). The DNA for the CDR3 is TGTGCCAGTAGTATAGGGCGGGACAGACTGAACACTGAAGCTTTCTTT. Translating it yields CASSIGRDRLNTEAFF.

This chain connects TRBV28 to TRBJ1-1, with D tentatively TRBD1 (6 bases). V was cut by 3 bases and J by 2 bases, with 16 bases left in between. The length of the CDR3 is 16 residues. The germline gives CDR1 MDHEN, CDR2 SYDVKM. The CDR3 spells CASSLVSGALNTEAFF. The CDR3 DNA is TGTGCCAGCAGTTTGGTCTCAGGGGCGCTAAACACTGAAGCTTTCTTT.

This chain connects TRBV5-1 to TRBJ1-1; 8 bases map to TRBD1. Losses at the gene ends were 7 bases for V and 3 bases for J; bases not matched to a gene: 8. The CDR3 has 14 amino acids. Per germline, CDR1 SGHRS and CDR2 YFSETQ. The CDR3 region is CASSTTGGYTEAFF. CDR3 sequence (DNA): TGCGCCAGCTCCACTACAGGGGGGTACACTGAAGCTTTCTTT.

J is TRBJ2-7 and V is TRBV5-4, with 8 bases matching TRBD2. V shed 2 bases, J shed 5 bases, and the junction held 6 bases outside the gene matches. The CDR3 is made up of 14 amino acids. Germline CDR1 reads SGHNT; CDR2 reads YYREEE (reference sequence). In DNA form, the CDR3 reads TGTGCCAGCAGCTTCGGGAGGGCTGGGGACGAGCAGTACTTC. Translating gives CASSFGRAGDEQYF.